Presented here are 22 T cell receptor beta chains from one specimen sequenced in a study of neurological immune-mediated disorders. TCRdb re-called the 5' RACE reads through MiXCR, storing one row per CDR3 protein. The data contain 15,000 or so distinct CDR3 sequences, around 14% of them singletons. The specimen was CD8+ T cells from blood. Receptors were obtained from a female donor with HTLV-1-associated myelopathy (HAM/TSP).

This clonotype was seen ten or more times. The J gene is TRBJ2-7, the V gene TRBV29-1; TRBD1 matches 8 bases. V lost 5 bases and J lost 3; bases outside the gene matches: 15. CDR3 size: 16 residues. Germline CDR1 SQVTM, CDR2 ANQGSEA. CDR3 sequence: CSVSRQGTSFLYEQYF. In nucleotides, the CDR3 is TGCAGCGTTTCGAGACAGGGGACATCTTTTCTCTACGAGCAGTACTTC.

This clonotype occurred many times. The rearrangement links TRBV7-8 to TRBJ2-1; 8 nucleotides line up with TRBD1. The V gene end was trimmed by 0 bases and the J gene end by 7 bases; junction bases not matched to a gene: 5. The germline V gene encodes CDR1 SGHVS and CDR2 FQNEAQ. This CDR3 region has 15 residues. This CDR3 is CASSLAGQGYNEQFF. The DNA for the CDR3 is TGTGCCAGCAGCTTAGCTGGACAGGGTTATAATGAGCAGTTCTTC.

As to this clonotype: No conserved phenylalanine or tryptophan is present at the end of the CDR3, so a read error is the likely explanation. The DNA is left out, because the CDR3 cannot be placed on it with certainty; the CDR3 is given as TCRdb lists it. This chain connects TRBV10-3 to TRBJ2-7; the table's D call, TRBD2, has no DNA check behind it. The CDR3 totals 16 residues, both ends included. The germline gives CDR1 ENHRY, CDR2 SYGVKD. The CDR3 loop reads CAISEQLAGGSYEKYS.

This clonotype was seen ten or more times. The V gene is TRBV5-1, the J gene TRBJ2-7; D not certain. Germline V gene data show CDR1 as SGHRS and CDR2 as YFSETQ. The V end lost 0 bases, the J end lost 3 bases, and 13 bases lay between the germline ends. The CDR3 is made up of 15 amino acids. CDR3: CASSLVLRKGYEQYF. CDR3 in DNA: TGCGCCAGCAGCTTGGTTTTGCGAAAAGGCTACGAGCAGTACTTC.

This clonotype occurred many times. The chain links TRBV11-2 to TRBJ2-7; 11 nucleotides match TRBD1. J lost 4 bases, V lost 7 bases, and 6 bases had no gene match. The germline V gene has CDR1 SGHAT and CDR2 FQNNGV. The CDR3 is 14 residues long. The CDR3 sequence: CASNQDRGLYEQYF. The CDR3 DNA reads as TGTGCCAGCAACCAGGACAGGGGGCTGTACGAGCAGTACTTC. Complete variable domain (other parts from reference TRBV11-2 and TRBJ2-7): EAGVAQSPRYKIIEKRQSVAFWCNPISGHATLYWYQQILGQGPKLLIQFQNNGVVDDSQLPKDRFSAERLKGVDSTLKIQPAKLEDSAVYLCASNQDRGLYEQYFGPGTRLTVT.

This clonotype was seen many times. The chain is built from TRBV10-3 and TRBJ2-3; D is perhaps TRBD1 or TRBD2 (5 bases each). Per the germline V gene, CDR1 is ENHRY and CDR2 is SYGVKD. The CDR3 is made up of 14 amino acids. V was shortened by 8 bases and J by 6 bases, with 18 bases between the two germline ends. CDR3 loop: CAIHSPGRTDTQYF. The CDR3 DNA sequence: TGTGCCATCCACAGCCCGGGGCGGACGGATACGCAGTATTTT.

This clonotype was counted ten times or more. The chain joins TRBV7-2 to TRBJ2-3; 9 bases are a match to TRBD2. Germline V gives CDR1 SGHTA, CDR2 FQGNSA. The V segment lost 7 bases and the J segment 5 bases; nucleotides outside the gene matches: 7. The CDR3 consists of 14 residues. The CDR3 sequence is CASKGTSYEDTQYF. The CDR3 DNA reads as TGTGCCAGCAAAGGGACTAGCTATGAAGATACGCAGTATTTT.

The sample holds one count of this clonotype. This rearrangement joins TRBV12-3 or TRBV12-4 to TRBJ1-2; 12 positions match TRBD1. CDR3 length: 16 residues. Trimming took 3 bases from V and 4 from J; bases not matched to a gene: 6. CDR3 protein: CASSLGQGAASYGYTF. The CDR3 DNA reads TGTGCCAGCAGTTTGGGACAGGGGGCAGCCAGCTATGGCTACACCTTC.

In its sample, this clonotype was seen many times. The chain employs TRBV7-2 and TRBJ2-7; D uncertain. V lost 5 bases and J 5 bases, leaving 10 bases between the germline ends. Germline V CDR1 and CDR2: SGHTA, FQGNSA. The length of the CDR3 is 12 residues. CDR3: CASSPNTHEQYF. The DNA of the CDR3 is TGTGCCAGCAGCCCGAACACGCACGAGCAGTACTTC.

There are many counts of this clonotype. CDR3 amino acids: CASSVGAFGFYTGELFF. The CDR3 region has the DNA TGTGCCAGCAGCGTAGGAGCCTTTGGGTTCTACACCGGGGAGCTGTTTTTT. V is TRBV9 and J is TRBJ2-2; D unresolved. With 0 bases removed from V and 3 bases from J, the gap between germline ends came to 15 bases. This CDR3 comprises 17 residues. Germline V gene lookup returns CDR1 SGDLS and CDR2 YYNGEE.

The rearrangement uses TRBV4-1 and TRBJ2-1, with 7 bases aligning to TRBD2. The V and J ends lost 1 base and 5 bases, in that order; junction bases with no gene match: 8. Germline values: CDR1 MGHRA, CDR2 YSYEKL. This CDR3 is built from 16 residues. The CDR3 region is CASSQVGWEGDNEQFF. The CDR3, as DNA: TGCGCCAGCAGCCAAGTCGGGTGGGAGGGCGACAATGAGCAGTTCTTC.

This clonotype appeared a single time. This chain connects TRBV25-1 to TRBJ2-7; TRBD1 might be the D (5 bases). This CDR3 has 15 residues. The V end was cut by 1 base, the J end by 0 bases, with 10 bases between. CDR1 is MGHDK, CDR2 SYGVNS, per germline. DNA for the CDR3: TGTGCCAGCAGTGAATCATGGGGCAACTCCTACGAGCAGTACTTC. This sequence encodes CASSESWGNSYEQYF.

This clonotype was observed at least ten times. This chain joins TRBV7-2 and TRBJ2-1; 7 bases are a match to TRBD2. J was trimmed by 6 bases and V by 3 bases; bases with no gene match: 8. The CDR3 extends over 15 amino acids. The V gene's germline CDR1 is SGHTA and CDR2 FQGNSA. CDR3 loop: CASSLLAGAPNEQFF. CDR3 bases: TGTGCCAGCAGCTTGTTGGCGGGAGCACCCAATGAGCAGTTCTTC.

This clonotype occurred many times. The rearrangement joins TRBV11-2 to TRBJ2-3; 11 bases agree with TRBD2. CDR1 is SGHAT, CDR2 FQNNGV, per germline. The CDR3 totals 19 residues. J was trimmed by 4 bases and V by 4 bases; bases with no gene match: 16. Written as DNA, the CDR3 is TGTGCCAGCAGCTGGAGCGGGGTAGCGGGAGGGCCTGCAGCAGATACGCAGTATTTT. Protein product: CASSWSGVAGGPAADTQYF.

This clonotype was seen many times. The gene calls are TRBV30 and TRBJ2-7; TRBD1 matches 8 bases. The germline V gene has CDR1 GTSNPN and CDR2 SVGIG (reference sequence). The V segment lost 6 bases and the J segment 2 bases; nucleotides outside the gene matches: 6. The CDR3 is 13 amino acids. The CDR3 is CACLGQGAYEQYF. CDR3 bases: TGTGCCTGCCTCGGACAGGGAGCCTACGAGCAGTACTTC.

This clonotype came up many times. The V and J genes are TRBV4-3 and TRBJ2-3, with TRBD2 matching over 12 bases. The CDR3 sequence is 18 residues long. V shed 0 bases and J 2 bases; nucleotides not matched to a gene: 6. The germline gives CDR1 LGHNA, CDR2 YSLEER. This CDR3 is CASSQDSGLAGNTDTQYF. The CDR3 DNA is TGCGCCAGCAGCCAAGATAGTGGACTAGCGGGGAACACAGATACGCAGTATTTT.

The J gene is TRBJ2-1, the V gene TRBV4-1; 8 bases align to TRBD1. From germline, CDR1 is MGHRA and CDR2 YSYEKL. The CDR3 covers 15 residues. J was trimmed by 7 bases and V by 4 bases; bases with no gene match: 9. CDR3 in DNA: TGCGCCAGCAGCCTTCCGGGACAGGCTTCAAATGAGCAGTTCTTC. Encoded protein: CASSLPGQASNEQFF.

Many counts were recorded for this clonotype. CDR3 loop: CASSLGQGLETDTQYF. The CDR3 nucleotides read TGTGCCAGCAGCCTCGGACAGGGGCTCGAGACGGATACGCAGTATTTT. This sequence joins TRBV27 and TRBJ2-3; 9 bases map to TRBD1. Germline trimming cut 6 bases from V and 6 bases from J; bases unmatched to any gene: 13. CDR1 MNHEY and CDR2 SMNVEV come from the germline V gene (reference sequence). The CDR3 is made up of 16 amino acids.

This clonotype occurred many times. The V and J genes are TRBV7-8 and TRBJ2-3, with D unclear. V lost 5 bases and J 0 bases, leaving 9 bases between the germline ends. There are 14 residues in the CDR3. The germline gives CDR1 SGHVS, CDR2 FQNEAQ. The chain's CDR3 is CASSAPTSTDTQYF. In DNA, the CDR3 is TGTGCCAGCAGCGCACCGACTAGCACAGATACGCAGTATTTT.

By its share, this clonotype is large (0.1 to 1%). This chain connects TRBV20-1 to TRBJ2-1, with D uncertain. Germline-derived CDR1 and CDR2 are DFQATT and SNEGSKA (reference sequence). CDR3 length: 13 residues. Between the trimmed V and J ends, which lost 3 bases and 2 bases, there was a span of 8 bases. In DNA, the CDR3 is TGCAGTGCTAGGCAGACCACCTACAATGAGCAGTTCTTC. It yields the protein CSARQTTYNEQFF.

This clonotype appeared many times. The chain is built from TRBV12-3 or TRBV12-4 and TRBJ1-1; D not certain. Trimming cost V 1 base and J 6 bases, with 12 bases left between them. The CDR3 consists of 14 residues. The CDR3 spells CASSLGEVYSEAFF. For the CDR3, the DNA is TGTGCCAGCAGTTTAGGTGAGGTATACTCTGAAGCTTTCTTT.

This clonotype was counted ten times or more. The V gene is TRBV27, the J gene TRBJ2-5, with 8 bases fitting TRBD2. CDR1 is MNHEY, CDR2 SMNVEV, per germline (reference sequence). V shed 7 bases, J shed 3 bases, and the junction held 13 bases outside the gene matches. The CDR3 sequence is 16 residues long. CDR3 nucleotide sequence: TGTGCCAGCACCCCCAAAGCGGGAGTGGGAGAAGAGACCCAGTACTTC. Protein sequence: CASTPKAGVGEETQYF.